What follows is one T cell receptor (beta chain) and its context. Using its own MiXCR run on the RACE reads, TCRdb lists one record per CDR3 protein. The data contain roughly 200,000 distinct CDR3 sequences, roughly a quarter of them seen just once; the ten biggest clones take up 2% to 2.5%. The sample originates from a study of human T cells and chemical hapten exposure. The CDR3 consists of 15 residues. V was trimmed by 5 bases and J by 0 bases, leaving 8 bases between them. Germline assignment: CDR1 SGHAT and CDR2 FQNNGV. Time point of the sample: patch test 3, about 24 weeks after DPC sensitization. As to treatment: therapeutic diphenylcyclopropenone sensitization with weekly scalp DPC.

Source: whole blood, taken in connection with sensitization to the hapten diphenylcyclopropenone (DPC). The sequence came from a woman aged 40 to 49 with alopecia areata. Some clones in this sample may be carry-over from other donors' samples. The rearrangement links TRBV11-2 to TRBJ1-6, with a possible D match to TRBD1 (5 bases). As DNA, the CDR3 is TGTGCCAGCAGCCAAGGGGTCTCCTATAATTCACCCCTCCACTTT. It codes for CASSQGVSYNSPLHF.